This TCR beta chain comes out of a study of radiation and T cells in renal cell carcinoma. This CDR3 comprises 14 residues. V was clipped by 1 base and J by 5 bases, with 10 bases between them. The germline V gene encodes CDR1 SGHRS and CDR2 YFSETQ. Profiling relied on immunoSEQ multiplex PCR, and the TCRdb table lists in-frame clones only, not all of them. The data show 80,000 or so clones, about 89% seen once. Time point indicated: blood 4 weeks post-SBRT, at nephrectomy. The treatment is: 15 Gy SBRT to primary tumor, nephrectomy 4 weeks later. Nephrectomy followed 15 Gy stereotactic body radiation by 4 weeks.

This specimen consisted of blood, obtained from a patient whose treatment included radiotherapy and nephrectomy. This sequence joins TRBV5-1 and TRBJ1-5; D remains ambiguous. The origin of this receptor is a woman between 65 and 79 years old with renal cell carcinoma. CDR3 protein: CASSLNSGDQPQHF. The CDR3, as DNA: TGCGCCAGCAGCTTGAATAGCGGAGATCAGCCCCAGCATTTT.